Shown below are 2 T cell receptor beta chains from a single sample sequenced in a study of cytomegalovirus exposure and HLA in healthy donors. Libraries were prepared by immunoSEQ multiplex PCR; TCRdb keeps only in-frame clonotypes and omits some of them. This sample has some 98,000 clones, with about 88% found just once. The sequencing sample was made of PBMCs. All receptors derive from a man between 18 and 35 years old in good health and CMV-seropositive.

The chain carries TRBV15 and TRBJ2-1, with 8 bases fitting TRBD1. Germline loops: CDR1 LNHNV, CDR2 YYDKDF (reference sequence). The V segment lost 7 bases and the J segment 12 bases; nucleotides outside the gene matches: 5. The CDR3 runs to 11 residues. CDR3 region: CATTGRGRQFF. CDR3 nucleotide sequence: TGTGCCACCACTGGCAGGGGGCGGCAGTTCTTC.

The chain has TRBV12-5 and TRBJ2-6; 9 nucleotides line up with TRBD1. The CDR3 has 19 residues. Germline CDR1 reads LGHNT; CDR2 reads FRNRAP. V gave up 3 bases and J gave up 0 bases; unmatched junction bases: 9. CDR3 sequence (DNA): TGTGCTAGTGGTTTCCTCCTGGGACAGGGAAGCTCTGGGGCCAACGTCCTGACTTTC. Translated: CASGFLLGQGSSGANVLTF.